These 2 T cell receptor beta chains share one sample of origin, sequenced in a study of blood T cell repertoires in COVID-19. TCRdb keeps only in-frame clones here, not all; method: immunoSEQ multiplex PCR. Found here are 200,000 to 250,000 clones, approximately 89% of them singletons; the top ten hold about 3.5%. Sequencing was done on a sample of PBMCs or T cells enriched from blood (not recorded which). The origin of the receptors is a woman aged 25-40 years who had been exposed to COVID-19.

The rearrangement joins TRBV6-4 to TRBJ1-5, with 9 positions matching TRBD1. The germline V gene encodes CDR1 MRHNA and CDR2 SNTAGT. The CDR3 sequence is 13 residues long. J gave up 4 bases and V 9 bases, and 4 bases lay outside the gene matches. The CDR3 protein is CARDRGHNQPQHF. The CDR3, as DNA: TGTGCCAGGGACAGGGGTCATAATCAGCCCCAGCATTTT.

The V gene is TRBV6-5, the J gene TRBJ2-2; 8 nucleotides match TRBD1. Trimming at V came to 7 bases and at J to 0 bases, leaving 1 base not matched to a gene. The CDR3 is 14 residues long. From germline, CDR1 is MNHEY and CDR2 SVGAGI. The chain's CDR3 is CASTGGANTGELFF. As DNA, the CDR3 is TGTGCCAGCACAGGGGGCGCGAACACCGGGGAGCTGTTTTTT.